Listed below are T cell receptor beta chains from one sample, sequenced in a study of cytomegalovirus exposure and HLA in healthy donors. Clones were read by immunoSEQ multiplex PCR, and TCRdb kept only the in-frame ones, dropping some. The sample gives 150,000 or so clones, approximately 74% of which show up once; 7.3% is in the top ten. Specimen: PBMCs. Receptor source: a male donor in good health and CMV-seronegative. The CDR3 runs from the conserved cysteine through the conserved F or W. D genes are given only for firm matches. Size is stated for part of the rows, as once, few or many counts, or as a class when the clone is expanded.

size,D,length,V,J,CDR3,DNA
NA,NA,14,TRBV6-5,TRBJ2-7,CASSYSSGSYEQYF,TGTGCCAGCAGTTACTCGAGTGGTAGTTACGAGCAGTACTTC
NA,NA,17,TRBV15,TRBJ1-3,CATSTLGRLPSGNTIYF,TGTGCCACCAGTACCCTGGGCAGACTACCCTCTGGAAACACCATATATTTT
NA,NA,13,TRBV4-2,TRBJ2-1,CASSQDRRVQEFF,TGTGCCAGCAGCCAAGATAGGAGGGTCCAAGAGTTCTTC
NA,NA,16,TRBV7-2,TRBJ2-1,CASSIRTATSYNEQFF,TGTGCCAGCAGCATACGGACTGCTACTTCCTACAATGAGCAGTTCTTC
NA,NA,16,TRBV5-6,TRBJ2-1,CASSRLTGIGSIEQFF,TGTGCCAGCAGCAGATTGACGGGTATAGGCTCCATTGAGCAGTTCTTC
NA,NA,13,TRBV28,TRBJ2-5,CASSGPGAETQYF,TGTGCCAGCAGTGGACCGGGAGCCGAGACCCAGTACTTC
NA,TRBD1,15,TRBV10-3,TRBJ2-5,CAISESGQGQETQYF,TGTGCCATCAGTGAGTCTGGACAGGGGCAAGAGACCCAGTACTTC
few,NA,13,TRBV6-6,TRBJ2-7,CASSNYRDNEQYF,TGTGCCAGCAGTAACTACCGGGACAACGAGCAGTACTTC
NA,NA,12,TRBV7-5,TRBJ1-1,CAGETGATEAFF,TGTGCCGGGGAGACAGGGGCCACTGAAGCTTTCTTT
few,NA,13,TRBV19,TRBJ2-2,CASSIANTGELFF,TGTGCCAGTAGTATAGCTAACACCGGGGAGCTGTTTTTT
once,TRBD1,14,TRBV15,TRBJ1-5,CATSRGDRYQPQHF,TGTGCCACCAGCAGAGGGGACAGATATCAGCCCCAGCATTTT